What follows are 16 T cell receptor beta chains derived from one specimen sequenced in a study of T cell responses to AZD1222 COVID-19 vaccine. Sequenced by immunoSEQ multiplex PCR; TCRdb stores in-frame clones only, minus some. The table includes around 270,000 clones, about 94% detected once. Here the sequenced sample was peripheral blood, taken 28 days after the second AZD1222 dose. The receptors shown here come from an adult who received the AZD1222 COVID-19 vaccine.

The rearrangement uses TRBV6-6 and TRBJ2-7, with a possible D match to TRBD1 (5 bases). The V and J ends lost 5 bases and 4 bases respectively, with 9 bases between them. Germline CDR1 is MNHNY and CDR2 is SVGAGI (reference sequence). CDR3 length equals 12 residues. The CDR3 loop is CASSTQGYEQYF. CDR3 nucleotide sequence: TGTGCCAGCAGTACCCAGGGTTACGAGCAGTACTTC.

The chain recombines TRBV9 with TRBJ1-1; D is possibly TRBD1 (6 bases). This CDR3 is 16 amino acids long. Germline values: CDR1 SGDLS, CDR2 YYNGEE. The V and J ends lost 4 bases and 2 bases respectively, with 18 bases between them. As DNA, the CDR3 is TGTGCCAGCAGCCCGCGGACGGGACAACCTAACACTGAAGCTTTCTTT. This translates into CASSPRTGQPNTEAFF.

A remark on this clone: The identical CDR3 is also encoded by other nucleotide sequences in the sample. V usage is TRBV2 and J usage is TRBJ2-3; 8 nucleotides match TRBD2. Germline V gene data show CDR1 as SNHLY and CDR2 as FYNNEI. The V segment lost 7 bases and the J segment 5 bases; nucleotides outside the gene matches: 11. The CDR3 totals 15 residues. The CDR3 DNA reads TGTGCCAGCAACCTGTTGGCGGGAGGAGGAGATACGCAGTATTTT. It codes for CASNLLAGGGDTQYF.

This chain uses TRBV6-5 with TRBJ1-1, with 9 positions matching TRBD1. The germline V gene encodes CDR1 MNHEY and CDR2 SVGAGI. CDR3 length: 14 amino acids. The J segment lost 11 bases and the V segment lost 5 bases, leaving 12 bases of the junction unmatched. Here the CDR3 DNA reads TGTGCCAGCAGTCCCGGGACAGGGCGATTGATGGCTTTCTTT. It encodes CASSPGTGRLMAFF.

The chain is built from TRBV28 and TRBJ1-1, with a possible D match to TRBD1 (5 bases). The CDR3 has 14 amino acids. Trimming left V 6 bases short and J 0 bases short, with 11 bases between. Germline CDR1 reads MDHEN; CDR2 reads SYDVKM. CDR3 sequence (DNA): TGTGCCAGCAGCTACCAGGGTTTGAACACTGAAGCTTTCTTT. Translated, it gives CASSYQGLNTEAFF.

V usage is TRBV7-8 and J usage is TRBJ1-6; a weak D match, TRBD1 (6 bases). The CDR3 has 16 residues. The germline V gene encodes CDR1 SGHVS and CDR2 FQNEAQ. Deletions cut 4 bases from V and 0 bases from J, with 10 bases between. For the CDR3, the DNA is TGTGCCAGCAGCTCCCGGGGGGCCTCCTATAATTCACCCCTCCACTTT. Amino acids: CASSSRGASYNSPLHF.

V usage is TRBV28 and J usage is TRBJ1-3, with D possibly being TRBD1 (6 bases). Between the trimmed V and J ends, which lost 7 bases and 0 bases, there was a span of 16 bases. Germline CDR1 MDHEN, CDR2 SYDVKM. CDR3 size: 16 residues. This CDR3 reads CASNSGGAPSGNTIYF. The CDR3 DNA reads as TGTGCCAGCAATTCGGGGGGGGCCCCCTCTGGAAACACCATATATTTT.

The rearrangement joins TRBV3-1 (or the pseudogene TRBV3-2) to TRBJ2-7; 11 bases map to TRBD2. Germline V gene sequence: CDR1 LGHDT, CDR2 YNNKEL (reference sequence). J gave up 4 bases and V 7 bases, and 6 bases lay outside the gene matches. The CDR3 is 14 residues long. The CDR3 sequence: CASTTSGSPYEQYF. The CDR3 DNA follows: TGTGCCAGCACTACTAGCGGGAGTCCTTACGAGCAGTACTTC.

The gene calls are TRBV18 and TRBJ1-5; 7 nucleotides match TRBD1. Unmatched junction bases numbered 5, after V lost 4 bases and J lost 5 bases. Germline CDR1 reads KGHSH; CDR2 reads LQKENI. CDR3 length: 14 amino acids. The CDR3 DNA reads TGTGCCAGCTCACGACGACAGGGTGATCAGCCCCAGCATTTT. Translated: CASSRRQGDQPQHF. The whole variable domain, filled in from reference TRBV18 and TRBJ1-5, reads NAGVMQNPRHLVRRRGQEARLRCSPMKGHSHVYWYRQLPEEGLKFMVYLQKENIIDESGMPKERFSAEFPKEGPSILRIQQVVRGDSAAYFCASSRRQGDQPQHFGDGTRLSIL.

The J gene is TRBJ2-3, the V gene TRBV6-2 or TRBV6-3, with TRBD2 matching 9 bases. The CDR3 contains 16 residues. The ends lost 6 bases at V and 2 bases at J; junction bases unmatched: 9. Germline CDR1 reads MNHEY; CDR2 reads SVGEGT. The CDR3 is CASSHRVAGATDTQYF. CDR3 DNA: TGTGCCAGCAGCCACCGAGTAGCGGGGGCCACAGATACGCAGTATTTT.

The chain links TRBV7-9 to TRBJ1-1, with TRBD1 identical over 8 bases. V gave up 7 bases and J gave up 7 bases; unmatched junction bases: 20. From germline, CDR1 is SEHNR and CDR2 FQNEAQ (reference sequence). There are 17 residues in the CDR3. Written as DNA, the CDR3 is TGTGCCAGCACCCACAGAGGGCGCGACAGGGGCCCTAATGAAGCTTTCTTT. As protein: CASTHRGRDRGPNEAFF.

The chain combines TRBV2 with TRBJ1-6; tentatively, D is TRBD1 (5 bases). Germline-derived CDR1 and CDR2 are SNHLY and FYNNEI. V lost 10 bases to trimming and J lost 5 bases, with 12 bases between them. The CDR3 covers 13 residues. The chain's CDR3 is CATEGANNSPLHF. In nucleotides, the CDR3 is TGTGCCACCGAAGGGGCAAATAATTCACCCCTCCACTTT.

This clone was observed a single time. This chain links TRBV7-2 with TRBJ1-1; a weak D match, TRBD1 (6 bases). In germline, CDR1 is SGHTA, CDR2 FQGNSA. The germline V and J ends were trimmed by 7 bases and 4 bases, with 16 bases remaining between them. CDR3 size: 14 residues. This CDR3 reads CASNRGLDSTEAFF. The DNA for the CDR3 is TGTGCCAGCAACCGTGGGTTGGACAGCACTGAAGCTTTCTTT. Looking up the rest from reference TRBV7-2 and TRBJ1-1 gives the full variable domain: GAGVSQSPSNKVTEKGKDVELRCDPISGHTALYWYRQSLGQGLEFLIYFQGNSAPDKSGLPSDRFSAERTGGSVSTLTIQRTQQEDSAVYLCASNRGLDSTEAFFGQGTRLTVV.

This chain links TRBV4-1 with TRBJ2-3; maybe TRBD2 (5 bases). Looked up from germline, CDR1 is MGHRA and CDR2 is YSYEKL. The CDR3 is made up of 14 amino acids. Trimming shortened V by 3 bases and J by 5 bases, and 12 bases separated the two germline ends. Here the CDR3 reads CASSQQGSKDTQYF. DNA of the CDR3: TGCGCCAGCAGCCAGCAAGGGAGTAAAGATACGCAGTATTTT.

The chain recombines TRBV7-2 with TRBJ1-6; unclear D gene. Germline CDR1 SGHTA, CDR2 FQGNSA. The V gene lost 2 bases and the J gene lost 10 bases, with 9 bases spanning the gap. The CDR3 extends over 13 amino acids. CDR3 region: CASSLSTRSPLHF. In DNA, the CDR3 is TGTGCCAGCAGCTTATCTACGCGCTCACCCCTCCACTTT.

A single count supports this clone. The rearrangement links TRBV28 to TRBJ1-3; 8 bases are a match to TRBD1. The CDR3 extends over 16 amino acids. Germline V lookup: CDR1 MDHEN, CDR2 SYDVKM. V trimming: 6 bases; J trimming: 4 bases; junction bases outside the gene matches: 11. The CDR3 DNA reads TGTGCCAGCAGAGTTTCAGGGGGCGCGTTGGGAAACACCATATATTTT. Translating gives CASRVSGGALGNTIYF.